This T cell receptor (beta chain) was found in a study of shared clonotypes between healthy human individuals. Whole-study results and caveats: Represented genetic and exposure-history diversity was restricted by having few donors.

Only Caucasian adults living in Nashville, Tennessee served as donors. Each subset's genomic DNA was split evenly across several immunoSEQ plates. Sequencing of unsorted PBMC DNA was carried out using ten immunoSEQ deep assay plates. The protocol was immunoSEQ multiplex PCR, while the TCRdb copy is restricted to in-frame clones and leaves out a portion. The data hold around 500,000 clones, with 79% observed a single time. In the case of this clone: No antigen is known for it.

Germline V CDR1 and CDR2: SGHKS, YYEKEE (reference sequence). The V end lost 0 bases, the J end lost 0 bases, and 13 bases lay between the germline ends. The CDR3 sequence is 16 residues long. Sequenced input: PBMCs. The TCR comes from a middle-aged woman in good health. Some clones in this sample may be carry-over from other donors' samples. The chain is built from TRBV5-5 and TRBJ2-7; D call uncertain. DNA for the CDR3: TGTGCCAGCAGCTTGGTTAGCTCCATGAACTCCTACGAGCAGTACTTC. Protein: CASSLVSSMNSYEQYF.